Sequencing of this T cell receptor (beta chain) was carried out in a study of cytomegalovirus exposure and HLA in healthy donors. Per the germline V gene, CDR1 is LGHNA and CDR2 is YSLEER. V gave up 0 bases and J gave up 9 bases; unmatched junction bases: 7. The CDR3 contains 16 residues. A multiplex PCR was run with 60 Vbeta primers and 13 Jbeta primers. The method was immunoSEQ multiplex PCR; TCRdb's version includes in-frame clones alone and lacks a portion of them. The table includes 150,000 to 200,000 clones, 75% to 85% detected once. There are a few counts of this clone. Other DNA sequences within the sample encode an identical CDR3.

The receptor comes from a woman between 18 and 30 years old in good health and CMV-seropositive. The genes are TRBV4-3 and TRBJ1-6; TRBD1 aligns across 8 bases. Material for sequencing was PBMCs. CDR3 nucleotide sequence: TGCGCCAGCAGCCAAGATGCCGGACAGGGTGGTTCACCCCTCCACTTT. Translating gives CASSQDAGQGGSPLHF.